The clone carrying this T cell receptor (beta chain) has more than one count but fewer than ten. Its antigen remains unidentified. The V and J ends lost 0 bases and 1 base respectively, with 9 bases between them. Germline-derived CDR1 and CDR2 are LGHNA and YSLEER. CDR3 length: 16 amino acids. The data stem from a study of early T cells in non-severe SARS-CoV-2 infection. Unique molecular identifiers were added to individual cDNA molecules. TCRdb redid the calling of the 5' RACE reads with MiXCR, one entry per CDR3 protein. Found here are over 60,000 distinct CDR3 sequences, around a tenth of them singletons; the top ten hold around 8%. General study results and limits: Matching against VDJdb likely underestimated virus-specific expansions, favoring anti-spike CD8.

The chain carries TRBV4-3 and TRBJ1-4; unclear D gene. The material was whole blood, obtained at baseline. The sequence was collected from an adult who was a healthcare worker with PCR-confirmed SARS-CoV-2 infection or an uninfected control (not recorded which). The CDR3 spells CASSQDPPGTNEKLFF. The CDR3 DNA is TGCGCCAGCAGCCAAGACCCCCCGGGAACTAATGAAAAACTGTTTTTT.